This entry describes one T cell receptor beta chain. This sample is part of a study of blood T cell repertoires in COVID-19. Study in general: Acute and convalescent COVID-19 samples came from the United States, Italy and Spain.

Per the authors' pipeline: By means of reference gene primer amplification, nucleated cell counts were estimated. The data were produced by immunoSEQ multiplex PCR, yet TCRdb's version contains in-frame clones alone and is incomplete. V, J and clone size reflect that table, while D and trimming were determined from the DNA. The sample holds some 160,000 clones, over 70% seen once. Looked up from germline, CDR1 is MGHRA and CDR2 is YSYEKL. The CDR3 runs 16 residues. V gave up 1 base and J gave up 2 bases; unmatched junction bases: 5. This clonotype originated in a man aged 50-60 years with active or convalescent COVID-19. Sequenced material: peripheral blood. This chain uses TRBV4-1 with TRBJ2-7; 10 bases align to TRBD2. The CDR3 spells CASSQALAGATYEQYF. The CDR3 DNA follows: TGCGCCAGCAGCCAAGCCCTAGCGGGAGCGACCTACGAGCAGTACTTC.